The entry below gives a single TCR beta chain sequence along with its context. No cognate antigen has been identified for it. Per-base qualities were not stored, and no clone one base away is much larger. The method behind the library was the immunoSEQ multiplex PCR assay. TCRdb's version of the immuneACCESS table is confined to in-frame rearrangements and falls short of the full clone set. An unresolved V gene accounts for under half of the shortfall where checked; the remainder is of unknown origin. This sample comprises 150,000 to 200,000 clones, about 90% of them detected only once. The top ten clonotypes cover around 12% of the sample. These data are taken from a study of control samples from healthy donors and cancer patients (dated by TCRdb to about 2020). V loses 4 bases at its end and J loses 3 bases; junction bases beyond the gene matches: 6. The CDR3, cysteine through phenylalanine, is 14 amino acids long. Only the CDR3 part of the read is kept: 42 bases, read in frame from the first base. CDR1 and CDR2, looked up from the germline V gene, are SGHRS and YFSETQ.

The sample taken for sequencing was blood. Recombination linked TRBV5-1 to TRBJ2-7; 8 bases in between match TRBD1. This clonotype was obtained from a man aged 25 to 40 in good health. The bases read TGCGCCAGCAGCGTCTCAGGGGGCAACTACGAGCAGTACTTC. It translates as CASSVSGGNYEQYF.